Each of the 7 T cell receptor beta chains below was sequenced from the same sample in a study of blood T cell repertoires in COVID-19. Sequencing used immunoSEQ multiplex PCR; TCRdb keeps in-frame clones, though not all of them. The table records 150,000 to 170,000 clones, roughly 83% of them present only once. The sequenced material came from peripheral blood. The receptor set was obtained from an older woman with COVID-19, enrolled during active disease.

In this sample, this clone turned up once. The chain employs TRBV6-5 and TRBJ2-7; 10 positions agree with TRBD1. The CDR3 contains 14 residues. Germline CDR1 is MNHEY and CDR2 is SVGAGI. Trimming took 8 bases from V and 2 from J; bases not matched to a gene: 6. This CDR3 is CASGGTGVPYEQYF. As DNA, the CDR3 is TGTGCCAGCGGCGGGACAGGGGTCCCCTACGAGCAGTACTTC.

The chain employs TRBV9 and TRBJ1-2; D is possibly TRBD1 (5 bases). The CDR3 sequence is 16 residues long. V lost 0 bases to trimming and J lost 3 bases, with 15 bases between them. Germline V gene lookup returns CDR1 SGDLS and CDR2 YYNGEE. This chain's CDR3 is CASSVDSRVRDYGYTF. CDR3 coding DNA: TGTGCCAGCAGCGTAGATTCCAGGGTCCGGGACTATGGCTACACCTTC.

The chain combines TRBV7-9 with TRBJ1-1; 7 bases map to TRBD1. Per germline, CDR1 SEHNR and CDR2 FQNEAQ (reference sequence). Trimming cost V 5 bases and J 7 bases; bases outside gene matches: 10. This CDR3 spans 14 amino acids. In DNA form, the CDR3 reads TGTGCCAGCAGCAATGACAGGGTCGTGGGTGAAGCTTTCTTT. Its translation: CASSNDRVVGEAFF.

The count of this clone is one. The chain recombines TRBV18 with TRBJ1-5; 8 positions agree with TRBD1. CDR1 and CDR2 from the germline V gene are KGHSH and LQKENI. The CDR3 is 14 residues long. With V trimmed by 5 bases and J by 2 bases, 2 bases remained unmatched. Here the CDR3 reads CASSTGQGNQPQHF. The CDR3 nucleotides are TGTGCCAGCTCAACGGGACAGGGCAATCAGCCCCAGCATTTT.

The rearrangement uses TRBV19 and TRBJ1-3; D is ambiguous. CDR3 length: 14 amino acids. Trimming cost V 9 bases and J 4 bases, with 16 bases left between them. Germline V gives CDR1 LNHDA, CDR2 SQIVND (reference sequence). This chain's CDR3 is CASSSGGHGNTIYF. DNA of the CDR3: TGTGCCAGCTCGAGCGGAGGGCACGGAAACACCATATATTTT.

This clone was counted between two and nine times. V usage is TRBV19 and J usage is TRBJ1-5; D is undetermined. V lost 7 bases to trimming and J lost 4 bases, with 17 bases between them. Per the germline V gene, CDR1 is LNHDA and CDR2 is SQIVND (reference sequence). The CDR3 is 15 residues long. The CDR3, as DNA: TGTGCCAGTAAGTGGGCCTACTCCTATAATCAGCCCCAGCATTTT. Its translation: CASKWAYSYNQPQHF.

The chain uses TRBV6-5 and TRBJ1-6, with D maybe TRBD1 (6 bases). Germline V gives CDR1 MNHEY, CDR2 SVGAGI. CDR3 size: 14 residues. V lost 6 bases and J lost 8, with 14 bases in between. The CDR3 spells CASRLDSSYSPLHF. The CDR3 region has the DNA TGTGCCAGCAGGCTGGACAGCAGTTATTCACCCCTCCACTTT.